Following are 18 T cell receptor beta chains from one sample sequenced in a study of blood T cell repertoires in COVID-19. Sequencing was performed with immunoSEQ multiplex PCR; in TCRdb, only in-frame clones are kept and a portion is missing. The sample carries 250,000 to 350,000 clones, about 90% recorded once. The sequenced material came from peripheral blood. All receptors derive from a woman between 50 and 59 years old with COVID-19, enrolled during active disease.

The chain couples TRBV19 to TRBJ1-2; 8 bases are a match to TRBD1. J was trimmed by 4 bases and V by 7 bases; bases with no gene match: 5. The germline V gene encodes CDR1 LNHDA and CDR2 SQIVND (reference sequence). CDR3 length equals 13 residues. The DNA of the CDR3 is TGTGCCAGTACCACCGACAGGGGCTATGGCTACACCTTC. The encoded protein is CASTTDRGYGYTF.

This chain connects TRBV29-1 to TRBJ2-3, with TRBD1 as a possible D gene (5 bases). Germline loops: CDR1 SQVTM, CDR2 ANQGSEA. This CDR3 is 13 amino acids long. Trimming removed 3 bases from V and 4 bases from J, with 11 bases in between. DNA of the CDR3: TGCAGCGTTGAGAAAGGGGCCTCAGATACGCAGTATTTT. Translated: CSVEKGASDTQYF.

This clone was observed a handful of times. This chain uses TRBV5-1 with TRBJ2-7, with 8 nucleotides matching TRBD1. The ends lost 0 bases at V and 4 bases at J; junction bases unmatched: 6. The CDR3 length is 15 residues. Germline CDR1 SGHRS, CDR2 YFSETQ. The CDR3: CASSLALGQDYEQYF. The CDR3 coding sequence is TGCGCCAGCAGCTTGGCCTTGGGACAGGATTACGAGCAGTACTTC. Combining the CDR3 with reference TRBV5-1 and TRBJ2-7 gives the whole variable domain KAGVTQTPRYLIKTRGQQVTLSCSPISGHRSVSWYQQTPGQGLQFLFEYFSETQRNKGNFPGRFSGRQFSNSRSEMNVSTLELGDSALYLCASSLALGQDYEQYFGPGTRLTVT.

The chain recombines TRBV27 with TRBJ1-2, with TRBD1 matching 10 bases. This CDR3 is built from 13 residues. The trim removed 7 bases at V and 2 bases at J, leaving 1 base unmatched. Per the germline V gene, CDR1 is MNHEY and CDR2 is SMNVEV (reference sequence). This CDR3 reads CASKGQGNYGYTF. The CDR3 DNA is TGTGCCAGCAAGGGACAGGGGAACTATGGCTACACCTTC.

The CDR3 DNA sequence: TGCGCCAGCAGCTCTAGCGGGGCCGATACGCAGTATTTT. This encodes CASSSSGADTQYF. The V gene is TRBV5-1, the J gene TRBJ2-3, with 9 bases identical to TRBD2. Germline lookup yields CDR1 SGHRS and CDR2 YFSETQ. J gave up 6 bases and V 3 bases, and 2 bases lay outside the gene matches. This CDR3 spans 13 amino acids.

The chain combines TRBV5-1 with TRBJ2-3; 8 nucleotides align to TRBD2. V lost 3 bases to trimming and J lost 12 bases; unmatched junction nucleotides: 15. The CDR3 length is 15 residues. Germline values: CDR1 SGHRS, CDR2 YFSETQ. As DNA, the CDR3 is TGCGCCAGCAGCTACTCGGGAGGGCCTGTGTCTGACCAGTATTTT. Translation: CASSYSGGPVSDQYF.

The chain couples TRBV19 to TRBJ1-5; possible D gene TRBD1, 5 bases. V was clipped by 5 bases and J by 10 bases, with 15 bases between them. CDR1 LNHDA and CDR2 SQIVND come from the germline V gene (reference sequence). There are 13 residues in the CDR3. As DNA, the CDR3 is TGTGCCAGTAGTCGATCCGGGGGGGGACCCCAGCATTTT. Amino acid sequence: CASSRSGGGPQHF.

V gene TRBV7-9 combines with J gene TRBJ1-1, with 7 bases aligning to TRBD1. The germline gives CDR1 SEHNR, CDR2 FQNEAQ (reference sequence). The V gene end was trimmed by 5 bases and the J gene end by 1 base; junction bases not matched to a gene: 10. This CDR3 comprises 16 residues. The CDR3 bases are TGTGCCAGCAGCCCGAACTTGACAGGGAGGAACACTGAAGCTTTCTTT. Amino acid sequence: CASSPNLTGRNTEAFF. Drawing the rest from reference TRBV7-9 and TRBJ1-1, the complete variable domain is DTGVSQNPRHKITKRGQNVTFRCDPISEHNRLYWYRQTLGQGPEFLTYFQNEAQLEKSRLLSDRFSAERPKGSFSTLEIQRTEQGDSAMYLCASSPNLTGRNTEAFFGQGTRLTVV.

The V and J genes are TRBV6-5 and TRBJ2-2; TRBD1 matches at 7 bases. CDR3 size: 14 residues. Germline lookup yields CDR1 MNHEY and CDR2 SVGAGI. V shed 10 bases and J 4 bases; nucleotides not matched to a gene: 9. The CDR3 nucleotides are TGTGCCACCAGACAGGGACGCTTCACCGGGGAGCTGTTTTTT. Protein product: CATRQGRFTGELFF.

The chain uses TRBV11-3 and TRBJ2-7, with TRBD2 matching 8 bases. The CDR3 runs 14 residues. Germline V gene sequence: CDR1 SGHNT, CDR2 YENEEA. After removal of 7 bases from V and 4 bases from J, the junction contained 9 bases not matched to a gene. This chain's CDR3 is CASTLRASGYEQYF. The CDR3 DNA follows: TGTGCCAGCACCCTAAGGGCTAGCGGGTACGAGCAGTACTTC.

The CDR3 protein is CAWSALAGGPQVTQYF. The CDR3 DNA sequence: TGTGCCTGGAGTGCCCTAGCGGGAGGGCCACAGGTTACGCAGTATTTT. The J gene is TRBJ2-3, the V gene TRBV30, with 12 bases matching TRBD2. Germline CDR1 GTSNPN, CDR2 SVGIG (reference sequence). The CDR3 extends over 16 amino acids. After removal of 1 base from V and 8 bases from J, the junction contained 10 bases not matched to a gene.

The rearrangement links TRBV6-5 to TRBJ1-6, with unresolved D. Germline values: CDR1 MNHEY, CDR2 SVGAGI. Trimming left V 2 bases short and J 10 bases short, with 12 bases between. The CDR3 is made up of 14 amino acids. CDR3 residues: CASSYESSGSPLHF. The CDR3 region has the DNA TGTGCCAGCAGTTACGAGAGTTCGGGGTCACCCCTCCACTTT.

The rearrangement links TRBV10-1 to TRBJ2-7; 8 bases line up with TRBD1. This CDR3 contains 17 residues. Trimming cost V 4 bases and J 0 bases; bases outside gene matches: 11. Germline-derived CDR1 and CDR2 are WNHNN and SYGVQD (reference sequence). The CDR3 reads CASSARQGPPFSYEQYF. CDR3 DNA sequence: TGCGCCAGCAGTGCCCGACAGGGGCCCCCATTCTCCTACGAGCAGTACTTC.

For the CDR3, the DNA is TGTGCCAGCAGATTGGGAGGCTTACGAGAAAAACTGTTTTTT. This encodes CASRLGGLREKLFF. The V call is TRBV27, the J call TRBJ1-4; D gene uncertain. Germline CDR1 and CDR2: MNHEY and SMNVEV (reference sequence). This CDR3 is built from 14 residues. Trimming removed 6 bases at V and 8 bases at J, with 16 bases between.

This chain's CDR3 is CASSPRTSGSTTDTQYF. For the CDR3, the DNA is TGCGCCAGCAGCCCTCGGACTAGCGGGAGTACCACAGATACGCAGTATTTT. The chain combines TRBV5-1 with TRBJ2-3; TRBD2 matches at 13 bases. Germline V gives CDR1 SGHRS, CDR2 YFSETQ. The J segment lost 2 bases and the V segment lost 4 bases, leaving 7 bases of the junction unmatched. The CDR3 runs 17 residues.

This chain connects TRBV21-1 to TRBJ2-1; no check of the table's D call, TRBD2, against the DNA was made. TRBV21-1 is a pseudogene. The CDR3 contains 17 residues. Here the CDR3 reads CASSKERTLARSFEQFF. In nucleotides, the CDR3 is TGTGCCAGCAGCAAAGAGAGAACACTAGCCCGGTCCTTTGAGCAGTTCTTC.

This chain joins TRBV6-2 or TRBV6-3 and TRBJ2-7; 7 bases are a match to TRBD1. Germline CDR1 reads MNHEY; CDR2 reads SVGEGT. The length of the CDR3 is 15 residues. The ends lost 6 bases at V and 3 bases at J; junction bases unmatched: 11. CDR3 DNA: TGTGCCAGCAGCCCGAGAAGGACAGGACACTACGAGCAGTACTTC. Translating it yields CASSPRRTGHYEQYF.

The chain couples TRBV7-2 to TRBJ1-3, with TRBD1 matching over 9 bases. With V trimmed by 5 bases and J by 4 bases, 3 bases remained unmatched. This CDR3 has 14 residues. CDR1 SGHTA and CDR2 FQGNSA come from the germline V gene. The CDR3 bases are TGTGCCAGCAGCCAACAGGGGGCGGGAAACACCATATATTTT. Its protein is CASSQQGAGNTIYF.